The 24 T cell receptor beta chains below all came from one sample that was sequenced in a study of T cell responses to AZD1222 COVID-19 vaccine (dated by TCRdb to 2020 to 2022). The time point label on this specimen signifies: baseline before first vaccination. The treatment or condition label, as the study defines it: meningococcal conjugate vaccine given as trial control. The library was obtained by the immunoSEQ multiplex PCR assay. TCRdb provides this immuneACCESS table in a form limited to in-frame rearrangements. Some clones are lacking; in checked studies, under half of them reflect an unresolved V gene, and why the rest are absent is not known. The sample data list under 150,000 clones, and 85% to 95% of these were observed just once. The ten largest clones capture about 3% of the sample. The starting material was peripheral blood, obtained on day 0 of MenACWY control vaccination. These receptor sequences come from an adult in good health.

The V gene is TRBV19, the J gene TRBJ2-7, with D tentatively TRBD1 (5 bases). CDR3 length: 13 residues. V was pared by 3 bases and J by 3 bases, with 9 bases between. Per germline, CDR1 LNHDA and CDR2 SQIVND (reference sequence). In DNA, the CDR3 is TGTGCCAGTAGTATCGACCAGGGCTACGAGCAGTACTTC. It translates to CASSIDQGYEQYF. Using reference TRBV19 and TRBJ2-7 for the parts outside the CDR3, the full variable domain is DGGITQSPKYLFRKEGQNVTLSCEQNLNHDAMYWYRQDPGQGLRLIYYSQIVNDFQKGDIAEGYSVSREKKESFPLTVTSAQKNPTAFYLCASSIDQGYEQYFGPGTRLTVT.

Worth noting for this clone: The same CDR3 is also encoded by other DNA sequences in this sample. The gene calls are TRBV18 and TRBJ1-2; a possible D gene is TRBD1 (5 bases). The germline gives CDR1 KGHSH, CDR2 LQKENI. Trimming stripped 6 bases from V and 4 bases from J, with 12 bases between. The CDR3 contains 13 residues. CDR3: CASSPDRVYGYTF. The CDR3 DNA is TGTGCCAGCTCTCCCGACAGAGTCTATGGCTACACCTTC. Full variable domain (outside the CDR3, taken from reference TRBV18 and TRBJ1-2): NAGVMQNPRHLVRRRGQEARLRCSPMKGHSHVYWYRQLPEEGLKFMVYLQKENIIDESGMPKERFSAEFPKEGPSILRIQQVVRGDSAAYFCASSPDRVYGYTFGSGTRLTVV.

The chain uses TRBV9 and TRBJ2-5, with 13 bases aligning to TRBD2. The CDR3 spans 17 residues. Trimming took 2 bases from V and 5 from J; bases not matched to a gene: 9. In germline, CDR1 is SGDLS, CDR2 YYNGEE. CDR3 sequence (DNA): TGTGCCAGCAGCGTTGGGACTAGCGGGGCTACGGGGGAGACCCAGTACTTC. Amino acids: CASSVGTSGATGETQYF. Drawing the rest from reference TRBV9 and TRBJ2-5, the complete variable domain is DSGVTQTPKHLITATGQRVTLRCSPRSGDLSVYWYQQSLDQGLQFLIQYYNGEERAKGNILERFSAQQFPDLHSELNLSSLELGDSALYFCASSVGTSGATGETQYFGPGTRLLVL.

This chain links TRBV27 with TRBJ1-4, with 7 bases fitting TRBD1. Germline lookup yields CDR1 MNHEY and CDR2 SMNVEV (reference sequence). CDR3 size: 15 residues. V was pared by 3 bases and J by 2 bases, with 3 bases of the junction left unmatched. The CDR3 is CASSFTTGTNEKLFF. The CDR3 DNA sequence: TGTGCCAGCAGTTTTACGACAGGGACTAATGAAAAACTGTTTTTT.

CDR3 in DNA: TGTGCCAGCAGTTTAGAAGCGGCGGCTCCTCGGTACGAGCAGTACTTC. Its translation is CASSLEAAAPRYEQYF. The genes are TRBV28 and TRBJ2-7; D might be TRBD2 (5 bases). Germline V gene lookup returns CDR1 MDHEN and CDR2 SYDVKM. The CDR3 spans 16 residues. Trimming shortened V by 2 bases and J by 4 bases, and 18 bases separated the two germline ends.

This chain uses TRBV20-1 with TRBJ1-1; D not certain. The V end was cut by 6 bases, the J end by 3 bases, with 11 bases between. The CDR3 length is 12 residues. Germline-derived CDR1 and CDR2 are DFQATT and SNEGSKA (reference sequence). In DNA, the CDR3 is TGCAGTGCAAGTTCGACTTACACTGAAGCTTTCTTT. Residues: CSASSTYTEAFF.

J is TRBJ2-3 and V is TRBV18; possibly TRBD1 for D (6 bases). Germline CDR1 and CDR2: KGHSH and LQKENI. The V end lost 3 bases, the J end lost 0 bases, and 16 bases lay between the germline ends. The CDR3 runs 17 residues. CDR3 in DNA: TGTGCCAGCTCACCCCTCGGACGGACAGCTAGCACAGATACGCAGTATTTT. Amino acid sequence: CASSPLGRTASTDTQYF.

The V call is TRBV6-5, the J call TRBJ1-4; D gene uncertain. The CDR3 extends over 13 amino acids. The V end was cut by 11 bases, the J end by 7 bases, with 17 bases between. From germline, CDR1 is MNHEY and CDR2 SVGAGI. CDR3 residues: CASRRNLLEKLFF. The CDR3 bases are TGTGCCTCCAGACGTAACCTGCTTGAAAAACTGTTTTTT.

The chain combines TRBV3-1 (or the pseudogene TRBV3-2) with TRBJ1-6; a possible D gene is TRBD1 (6 bases). V was shortened by 6 bases and J by 10 bases, with 10 bases between the two germline ends. The CDR3 runs 12 residues. The germline V gene encodes CDR1 LGHDT and CDR2 YNNKEL (reference sequence). CDR3 region: CASSPGGSPLHF. As DNA, the CDR3 is TGTGCCAGCAGTCCCGGGGGCTCACCCCTCCACTTT.

This clone was observed a single time. The J gene is TRBJ1-6, the V gene TRBV6-1; a weak D match, TRBD1 (5 bases). CDR1 and CDR2 (germline): MNHNS, SASEGT. The CDR3 extends over 14 amino acids. V was trimmed by 3 bases and J by 7 bases, leaving 10 bases between them. The CDR3 loop is CASSDRAGNSPLHF. Here the CDR3 DNA reads TGTGCCAGCAGTGACAGGGCAGGAAATTCACCCCTCCACTTT.

This clone was observed a single time. The chain is built from TRBV29-1 and TRBJ1-1, with D uncertain. The CDR3 consists of 14 residues. The germline CDR1 and CDR2 sequences are SQVTM and ANQGSEA. Trimming left V 6 bases short and J 1 base short, with 15 bases between. The CDR3 is CSVRGWRENTEAFF. The DNA for the CDR3 is TGCAGCGTACGTGGGTGGCGGGAGAACACTGAAGCTTTCTTT.

The genes are TRBV4-1 and TRBJ1-3, with D maybe TRBD1 (5 bases). CDR1 and CDR2 (germline): MGHRA, YSYEKL. CDR3 length: 14 amino acids. Trimming left V 0 bases short and J 4 bases short, with 7 bases between. The CDR3 nucleotides read TGCGCCAGCAGCCAAGAGAGGGACGGAAACACCATATATTTT. Translating gives CASSQERDGNTIYF.

The chain uses TRBV5-4 and TRBJ2-1, with a possible D match to TRBD2 (6 bases). Germline lookup yields CDR1 SGHNT and CDR2 YYREEE (reference sequence). The V and J ends lost 1 base and 4 bases respectively, with 9 bases between them. CDR3 length: 14 residues. The DNA for the CDR3 is TGTGCCAGCAGCTTGATCGGGACTTACAATGAGCAGTTCTTC. Translation: CASSLIGTYNEQFF.

V gene TRBV11-2 combines with J gene TRBJ2-7; possible D gene TRBD2, 6 bases. Germline CDR1 is SGHAT and CDR2 is FQNNGV. Deletions cut 1 base from V and 3 bases from J, with 10 bases between. CDR3 size: 14 residues. CDR3 loop: CASSLGSGDYEQYF. Written as DNA, the CDR3 is TGTGCCAGCAGCTTAGGTAGCGGCGACTACGAGCAGTACTTC.

The chain has TRBV19 and TRBJ2-2, with 8 bases fitting TRBD2. J lost 6 bases, V lost 1 base, and 1 base had no gene match. Germline CDR1 LNHDA, CDR2 SQIVND (reference sequence). The CDR3 length is 14 residues. The CDR3 region has the DNA TGTGCCAGTAGTATAGCGGGGGGGTCCGGGGAGCTGTTTTTT. It encodes CASSIAGGSGELFF.

This clone was picked up one time. The chain has TRBV6-5 and TRBJ1-2; D is ambiguous. V was trimmed by 6 bases and J by 4 bases, leaving 12 bases between them. From germline, CDR1 is MNHEY and CDR2 SVGAGI. The CDR3 length is 13 residues. Here the CDR3 reads CASSNPPGYGYTF. DNA for the CDR3: TGTGCCAGCAGCAACCCGCCGGGCTATGGCTACACCTTC.

The chain has TRBV14 and TRBJ2-7; D is unclear. V was pared by 6 bases and J by 0 bases, with 15 bases between. Germline loops: CDR1 SGHDN, CDR2 FVKESK. CDR3 size: 15 residues. The CDR3, as DNA: TGTGCCAGCAGTCTCGACTTCTCAAGCTCCTACGAGCAGTACTTC. Its translation is CASSLDFSSSYEQYF.

The V call is TRBV15, the J call TRBJ2-5; TRBD1 agrees at 11 bases. The CDR3 loop spans 16 amino acids. CDR1 LNHNV and CDR2 YYDKDF come from the germline V gene (reference sequence). V trimming: 0 bases; J trimming: 4 bases; junction bases outside the gene matches: 4. CDR3 in DNA: TGTGCCACCAGCAGAGAATTAGGGACAGGGGGAGAGACCCAGTACTTC. Translated, it gives CATSRELGTGGETQYF.

In this sample, this clone turned up once. This rearrangement joins TRBV14 to TRBJ1-1; D call uncertain. Trimming removed 2 bases from V and 3 bases from J, with 16 bases in between. This CDR3 comprises 16 residues. Germline-derived CDR1 and CDR2 are SGHDN and FVKESK. CDR3 in amino acids: CASSQRVGVGDTEAFF. The CDR3 region has the DNA TGTGCCAGCAGCCAACGGGTCGGGGTCGGCGACACTGAAGCTTTCTTT.

V is TRBV18 and J is TRBJ1-4; 8 nucleotides match TRBD1. This CDR3 comprises 15 residues. Trimming removed 3 bases from V and 8 bases from J; junction bases left unmatched: 8. The germline V gene has CDR1 KGHSH and CDR2 LQKENI. The CDR3 DNA sequence: TGTGCCAGCTCACCCGGACAGGGAAAGGGAGAAAAACTGTTTTTT. Protein: CASSPGQGKGEKLFF.

In the case of this clone: The sample holds other DNA sequences that translate to the same CDR3. The chain recombines TRBV19 with TRBJ2-7, with 8 bases identical to TRBD2. The V segment lost 4 bases and the J segment 3 bases; nucleotides outside the gene matches: 2. CDR3 size: 13 residues. The germline gives CDR1 LNHDA, CDR2 SQIVND (reference sequence). The CDR3 DNA follows: TGTGCCAGTAGTAGCGGGGGGAGCTACGAGCAGTACTTC. It encodes CASSSGGSYEQYF.

This clone was counted a few times. This sequence joins TRBV9 and TRBJ1-2; tentative D call: TRBD1 (5 bases). The germline CDR1 and CDR2 sequences are SGDLS and YYNGEE. The CDR3 runs 14 residues. The V end lost 4 bases, the J end lost 7 bases, and 17 bases lay between the germline ends. CDR3 DNA: TGTGCCAGCAGCTCAGTGGGGGGTGGCATTGGCTACACCTTC. Its protein product is CASSSVGGGIGYTF.

A single count supports this clone. This chain links TRBV28 with TRBJ2-2, with 7 bases that match TRBD1. V shed 7 bases, J shed 2 bases, and the junction held 7 bases outside the gene matches. Per germline, CDR1 MDHEN and CDR2 SYDVKM. This CDR3 spans 15 amino acids. The CDR3 loop reads CASTLGQVNTGELFF. Written as DNA, the CDR3 is TGTGCCAGCACCCTCGGACAGGTTAACACCGGGGAGCTGTTTTTT.

The V call is TRBV2, the J call TRBJ1-2; TRBD1 matches 8 bases. Losses at the gene ends were 10 bases for V and 13 bases for J; bases not matched to a gene: 11. The CDR3 length is 11 residues. The V gene's germline CDR1 is SNHLY and CDR2 FYNNEI. CDR3 in DNA: TGTGCCACCGGGACAGGCCTACCAGTCACCTTC. It codes for CATGTGLPVTF. The whole variable domain, remainder taken from reference TRBV2 and TRBJ1-2, is EPEVTQTPSHQVTQMGQEVILRCVPISNHLYFYWYRQILGQKVEFLVSFYNNEISEKSEIFDDQFSVERPDGSNFTLKIRSTKLEDSAMYFCATGTGLPVTFGSGTRLTVV.